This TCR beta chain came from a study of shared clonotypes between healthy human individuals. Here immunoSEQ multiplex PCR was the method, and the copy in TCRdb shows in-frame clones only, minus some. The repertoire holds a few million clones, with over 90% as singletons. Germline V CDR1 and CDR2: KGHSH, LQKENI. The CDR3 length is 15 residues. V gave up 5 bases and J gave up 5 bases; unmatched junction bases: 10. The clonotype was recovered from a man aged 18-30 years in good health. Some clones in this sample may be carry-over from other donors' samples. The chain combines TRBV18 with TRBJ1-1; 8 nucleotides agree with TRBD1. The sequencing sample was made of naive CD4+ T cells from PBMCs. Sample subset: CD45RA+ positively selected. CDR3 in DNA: TGTGCCAGCTCAACAACGAGGACAGGGAGGACTGAAGCTTTCTTT. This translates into CASSTTRTGRTEAFF.